The 21 T cell receptor beta chains listed next were all sequenced from one sample in a study of Ad26.COV2.S vaccination and SARS-CoV-2 variants. TCRdb's copy holds only in-frame clones and misses some; the assay was immunoSEQ multiplex PCR. The sample lists hundreds of thousands of clones, around 87% occurring once. This sample's treatment: around 19 received Ad26.COV2.S at low or high dose, single or two shots; a few received placebo; per-sample allocation not given. Samples came from day 63 after the first vaccine or placebo injection. Sequenced here: peripheral blood, sampled in a trial of Ad26.COV2.S vaccine versus placebo. These receptor sequences come from a person aged 18-60 years who received the Ad26.COV2.S COVID-19 vaccine or a placebo.

This chain uses TRBV3-1 (or the pseudogene TRBV3-2) with TRBJ2-3, with TRBD1 matching over 7 bases. Losses at the gene ends were 1 base for V and 4 bases for J; bases not matched to a gene: 5. CDR3 length: 15 residues. CDR1 and CDR2 (germline): LGHDT, YNNKEL (reference sequence). The CDR3 DNA reads TGTGCCAGCAGCCAAGCGACGGGACAGTCAGATACGCAGTATTTT. Protein: CASSQATGQSDTQYF.

The chain links TRBV18 to TRBJ2-2; TRBD1 matches 8 bases. The CDR3 spans 15 residues. Germline CDR1 is KGHSH and CDR2 is LQKENI. Trimming took 5 bases from V and 4 from J; bases not matched to a gene: 6. The CDR3 spells CASSLRTGSTGELFF. The CDR3 bases are TGTGCCAGCTCATTACGGACAGGGAGCACCGGGGAGCTGTTTTTT.

J is TRBJ1-6 and V is TRBV7-9, with a possible D match to TRBD1 (5 bases). Germline CDR1 SEHNR, CDR2 FQNEAQ (reference sequence). The ends were cut back, 3 bases at V and 2 bases at J, with 8 bases in the middle. CDR3 size: 15 residues. CDR3 DNA sequence: TGTGCCAGCAGCTTCAGGGACCCCTATAATTCACCCCTCCACTTT. Translation: CASSFRDPYNSPLHF.

This clone was observed a single time. The chain has TRBV29-1 and TRBJ2-1, with 9 bases that match TRBD1. Germline values: CDR1 SQVTM, CDR2 ANQGSEA. Trimming cost V 3 bases and J 7 bases; bases outside gene matches: 7. The CDR3 length is 14 residues. The CDR3 region has the DNA TGCAGCGTTGATGGGACAGGGTATCGGAATGAGCAGTTCTTC. This gives the protein CSVDGTGYRNEQFF.

V and J are TRBV4-2 and TRBJ2-5; 8 nucleotides agree with TRBD2. V shed 0 bases, J shed 0 bases, and the junction held 9 bases outside the gene matches. Germline CDR1 is LGHNA and CDR2 is YNFKEQ. This CDR3 comprises 18 residues. For the CDR3, the DNA is TGTGCCAGCAGCCAAGAATTACGGGGGGGCCGGCACCAAGAGACCCAGTACTTC. Protein product: CASSQELRGGRHQETQYF.

The chain is built from TRBV2 and TRBJ2-7; a weak D match, TRBD1 (5 bases). The CDR3 consists of 14 residues. V was pared by 1 base and J by 3 bases, with 10 bases between. The germline V gene has CDR1 SNHLY and CDR2 FYNNEI. In DNA, the CDR3 is TGTGCCAGCAGTGAAGGCGGCAGGGTCTACGAGCAGTACTTC. Protein product: CASSEGGRVYEQYF.

The chain combines TRBV29-1 with TRBJ1-5; D may be TRBD1 (6 bases). Germline V lookup: CDR1 SQVTM, CDR2 ANQGSEA. The CDR3 has 12 amino acids. Between the trimmed V and J ends, which lost 7 bases and 11 bases, there was a span of 18 bases. CDR3: CSALQGFGAQHF. For the CDR3, the DNA is TGCAGCGCACTACAGGGTTTTGGGGCCCAGCATTTT.

The chain employs TRBV2 and TRBJ2-7, with 15 bases matching TRBD2. In germline, CDR1 is SNHLY, CDR2 FYNNEI. V trimming: 5 bases; J trimming: 7 bases; junction bases outside the gene matches: 6. The CDR3 consists of 15 residues. CDR3: CASSTGLAGGWEQYF. In DNA, the CDR3 is TGTGCCAGCAGTACGGGACTAGCGGGAGGATGGGAGCAGTACTTC.

As regards this clone: One end of the junction is discordant with germline, which a read error may explain. This rearrangement joins TRBV14 to TRBJ1-2; D call uncertain. From germline, CDR1 is SGHDN and CDR2 FVKESK. This CDR3 has 14 amino acids. The DNA for the CDR3 is TGTGCCAGCAGCCAGTTGAACGCAGCCTCTGTGCCCTGCTTC. This sequence encodes CASSQLNAASVPCF.

The genes are TRBV14 and TRBJ1-6; TRBD1 matches at 7 bases. Looked up from germline, CDR1 is SGHDN and CDR2 is FVKESK. The CDR3 has 12 amino acids. V shed 2 bases and J 16 bases; nucleotides not matched to a gene: 5. The CDR3 DNA reads as TGTGCCAGCAGCCAACTGGACAGGAGACTCCACTTT. Its protein is CASSQLDRRLHF.

The chain couples TRBV29-1 to TRBJ2-2, with TRBD1 as a possible D gene (6 bases). The V end lost 4 bases, the J end lost 0 bases, and 9 bases lay between the germline ends. CDR1 and CDR2 from the germline V gene are SQVTM and ANQGSEA. The CDR3 runs to 14 residues. The CDR3 sequence is CSVGGQTNTGELFF. The DNA of the CDR3 is TGCAGCGTTGGGGGACAAACGAACACCGGGGAGCTGTTTTTT.

The table lists this clone with a few counts. The genes are TRBV6-4 and TRBJ2-1; the D gene could be TRBD1 or TRBD2 (5 bases each). The CDR3 has 13 amino acids. Germline V CDR1 and CDR2: MRHNA, SNTAGT. Trimming shortened V by 4 bases and J by 9 bases, and 13 bases separated the two germline ends. CDR3 nucleotide sequence: TGTGCCAGCAGTGGGACAAATGAGGGTGAGCAGTTCTTC. Its protein is CASSGTNEGEQFF.

The J gene is TRBJ2-3, the V gene TRBV3-1 (or the pseudogene TRBV3-2); D gene ambiguous. The CDR3 loop spans 13 amino acids. V lost 3 bases, J lost 4 bases, and 8 bases lay in between. CDR1 is LGHDT and CDR2 is YNNKEL in the germline V gene (reference sequence). This CDR3 is CASSQMPADTQYF. The CDR3 DNA follows: TGTGCCAGCAGCCAGATGCCAGCAGATACGCAGTATTTT.

The V gene is TRBV3-1 (or the pseudogene TRBV3-2), the J gene TRBJ1-2; D ambiguous. The CDR3 extends over 14 amino acids. Per germline, CDR1 LGHDT and CDR2 YNNKEL (reference sequence). Trimming shortened V by 1 base and J by 6 bases, and 12 bases separated the two germline ends. Here the CDR3 DNA reads TGTGCCAGCAGCCAAGGAGCAGCGAACAATGGCTACACCTTC. This codes for CASSQGAANNGYTF.

The chain links TRBV7-9 to TRBJ1-1; no firm D call. The CDR3 covers 15 residues. From germline, CDR1 is SEHNR and CDR2 FQNEAQ (reference sequence). V lost 5 bases to trimming and J lost 6 bases, with 19 bases between them. CDR3 loop: CASSPQGSAWSEAFF. CDR3 DNA: TGTGCCAGCAGCCCACAAGGGAGCGCATGGTCTGAAGCTTTCTTT.

The V gene is TRBV18, the J gene TRBJ2-1; D tentatively reads TRBD1 or TRBD2 (5 bases each). V dropped 2 bases and J dropped 8 bases, with 19 bases sitting between them. The CDR3 has 16 amino acids. CDR1 KGHSH and CDR2 LQKENI come from the germline V gene. In nucleotides, the CDR3 is TGTGCCAGCTCACCAGTACCCGGGGCACGAGGCGATGAGCAGTTCTTC. Translation: CASSPVPGARGDEQFF.

The sample holds a few counts of this clone. The chain carries TRBV11-2 and TRBJ1-5; TRBD1 aligns across 8 bases. The CDR3 sequence is 15 residues long. With 2 bases clipped from V and 6 bases from J, the junction kept 6 bases outside the gene matches. The germline V gene has CDR1 SGHAT and CDR2 FQNNGV. This chain's CDR3 is CASSLTRGQGQPQHF. CDR3 nucleotides: TGTGCCAGCAGCTTAACCAGGGGGCAGGGTCAGCCCCAGCATTTT.

This clone was seen once. The chain couples TRBV5-1 to TRBJ2-6; 7 nucleotides match TRBD1. This CDR3 region has 17 residues. J lost 2 bases, V lost 1 base, and 6 bases had no gene match. Germline CDR1 reads SGHRS; CDR2 reads YFSETQ. In DNA, the CDR3 is TGCGCCAGCAGCTTGCAGTTAGGGGGCCCTGGGGCCAACGTCCTGACTTTC. Its protein product is CASSLQLGGPGANVLTF.

This rearrangement joins TRBV28 to TRBJ2-7; 7 nucleotides agree with TRBD1. V lost 6 bases and J lost 4; bases outside the gene matches: 9. The CDR3 contains 14 residues. The germline CDR1 and CDR2 sequences are MDHEN and SYDVKM. The CDR3 is CASRRTGSLYEQYF. CDR3 DNA: TGTGCCAGCAGGCGGACAGGATCTTTGTACGAGCAGTACTTC.

The genes are TRBV20-1 and TRBJ2-2; no clear D gene. The CDR3 is 12 amino acids. CDR1 is DFQATT, CDR2 SNEGSKA, per germline (reference sequence). V lost 3 bases to trimming and J lost 6 bases, with 8 bases between them. CDR3 amino acids: CSASSLAGELFF. CDR3 nucleotide sequence: TGCAGTGCTAGTTCGCTAGCCGGGGAGCTGTTTTTT.

The chain couples TRBV4-1 to TRBJ1-4; unclear D gene. The germline CDR1 and CDR2 sequences are MGHRA and YSYEKL. This CDR3 is 12 amino acids long. Trimming took off 0 bases at V and 15 bases at J, with 11 bases between the two ends. CDR3 residues: CASSQDWEGLFF. The CDR3 DNA is TGCGCCAGCAGCCAAGACTGGGAAGGATTGTTTTTT.